This T cell receptor beta chain was captured by sequencing in a study of cytomegalovirus exposure and HLA in healthy donors. About the study: Genotyping showed approximately 81% of approximately 430 donors falling in the Caucasian-associated ancestry cluster. General study findings and limits: Follow-up analysis seemed to connect common viral pathogens with several of the most significant clusters identified.

Comments on this clone: What it recognizes is unknown.

CDR3 length: 14 residues. The J segment lost 4 bases and the V segment lost 4 bases, leaving 2 bases of the junction unmatched. Germline CDR1 MNHNS, CDR2 SASEGT. The study ran its PCR with 60 Vbeta and 13 Jbeta primers. Here immunoSEQ multiplex PCR was the method, and the copy in TCRdb shows in-frame clones only, minus some. The data contain 150,000 to 250,000 clones, 79% of them seen just once; the ten biggest clones take up 4% to 4.5%. This receptor was identified in a woman under 40 in good health and CMV-seropositive. Sample: PBMCs. V is TRBV6-1 and J is TRBJ2-3, with 10 bases fitting TRBD2. This CDR3 is CASSGLAGADTQYF. The CDR3 nucleotides read TGTGCCAGCAGTGGTCTAGCGGGAGCAGATACGCAGTATTTT.